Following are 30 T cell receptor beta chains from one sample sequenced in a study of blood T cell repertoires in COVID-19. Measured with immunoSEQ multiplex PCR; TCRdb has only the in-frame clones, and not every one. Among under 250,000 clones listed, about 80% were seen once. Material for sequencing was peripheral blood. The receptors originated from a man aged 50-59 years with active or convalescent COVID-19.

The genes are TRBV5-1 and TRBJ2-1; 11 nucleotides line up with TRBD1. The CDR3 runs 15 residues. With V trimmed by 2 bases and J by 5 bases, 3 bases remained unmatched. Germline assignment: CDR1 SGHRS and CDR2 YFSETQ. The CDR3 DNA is TGCGCCAGCAGCTTCGGGACAGGGGGGCACAATGAGCAGTTCTTC. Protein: CASSFGTGGHNEQFF.

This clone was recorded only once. The CDR3: CASSLQGPGEKLFF. DNA of the CDR3: TGTGCCAGCAGCTTACAGGGGCCGGGTGAAAAACTGTTTTTT. This chain connects TRBV7-2 to TRBJ1-4, with D perhaps matching TRBD1 (6 bases). CDR3 length: 14 residues. Trimming removed 2 bases from V and 7 bases from J, with 11 bases in between. Germline values: CDR1 SGHTA, CDR2 FQGNSA.

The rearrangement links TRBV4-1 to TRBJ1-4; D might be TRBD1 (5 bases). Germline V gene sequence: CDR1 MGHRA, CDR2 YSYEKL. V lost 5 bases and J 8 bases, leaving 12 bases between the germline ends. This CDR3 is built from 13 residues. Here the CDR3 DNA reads TGCGCCAGCAGCTCTCGGGGGGACGAAAAACTGTTTTTT. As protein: CASSSRGDEKLFF.

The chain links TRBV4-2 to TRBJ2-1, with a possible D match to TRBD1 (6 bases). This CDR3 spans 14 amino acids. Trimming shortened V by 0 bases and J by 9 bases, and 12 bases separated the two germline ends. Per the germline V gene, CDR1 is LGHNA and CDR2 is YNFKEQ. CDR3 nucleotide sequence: TGTGCCAGCAGCCAAGACCAGGGGTCGAGTGAGCAGTTCTTC. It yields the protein CASSQDQGSSEQFF.

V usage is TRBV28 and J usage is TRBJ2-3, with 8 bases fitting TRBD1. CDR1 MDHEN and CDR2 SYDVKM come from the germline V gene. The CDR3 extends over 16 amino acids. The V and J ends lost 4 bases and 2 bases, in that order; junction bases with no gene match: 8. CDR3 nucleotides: TGTGCCAGCAGTTCCGGACAGGGACTTTTCACAGATACGCAGTATTTT. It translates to CASSSGQGLFTDTQYF.

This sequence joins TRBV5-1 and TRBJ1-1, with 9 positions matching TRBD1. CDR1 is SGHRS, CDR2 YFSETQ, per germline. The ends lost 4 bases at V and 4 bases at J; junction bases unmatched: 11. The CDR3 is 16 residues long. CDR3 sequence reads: CASSTGQGILSTEAFF. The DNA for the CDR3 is TGCGCCAGCAGCACGGGACAGGGAATTTTGAGCACTGAAGCTTTCTTT.

CDR3 DNA: TGCAGCGCCCAGAGGGGGTCCTACGAGCAGTACTTC. Translating gives CSAQRGSYEQYF. V is TRBV29-1 and J is TRBJ2-7, with D possibly matching TRBD1 (6 bases). The CDR3 spans 12 residues. Germline CDR1 reads SQVTM; CDR2 reads ANQGSEA. The V and J ends lost 7 bases and 1 base respectively, with 11 bases between them.

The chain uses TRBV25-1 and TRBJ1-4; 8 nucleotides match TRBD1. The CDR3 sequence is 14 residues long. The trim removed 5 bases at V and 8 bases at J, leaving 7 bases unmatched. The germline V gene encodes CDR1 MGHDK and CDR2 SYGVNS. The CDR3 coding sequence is TGTGCCAGCAGTATGGGGACAGGTCGGGAAAAACTGTTTTTT. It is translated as CASSMGTGREKLFF. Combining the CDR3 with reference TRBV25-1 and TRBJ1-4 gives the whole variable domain EADIYQTPRYLVIGTGKKITLECSQTMGHDKMYWYQQDPGMELHLIHYSYGVNSTEKGDLSSESTVSRIRTEHFPLTLESARPSHTSQYLCASSMGTGREKLFFGSGTQLSVL.

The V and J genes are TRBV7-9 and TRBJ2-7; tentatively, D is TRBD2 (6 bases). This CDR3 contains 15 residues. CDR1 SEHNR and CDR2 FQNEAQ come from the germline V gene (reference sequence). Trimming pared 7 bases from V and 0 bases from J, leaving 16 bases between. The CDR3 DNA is TGTGCCAGCACCGAACTAGCCGCGAGCTCCTACGAGCAGTACTTC. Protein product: CASTELAASSYEQYF.

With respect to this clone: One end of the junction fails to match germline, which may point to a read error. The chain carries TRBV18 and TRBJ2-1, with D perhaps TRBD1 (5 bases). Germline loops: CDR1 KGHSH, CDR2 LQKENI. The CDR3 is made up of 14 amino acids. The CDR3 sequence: CASSPRGSHNEQFF. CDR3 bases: TGTGCCAGCTCACCAAGGGGCTCCCACAATGAGCAGTTCTTC. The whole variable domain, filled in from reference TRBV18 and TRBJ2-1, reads NAGVMQNPRHLVRRRGQEARLRCSPMKGHSHVYWYRQLPEEGLKFMVYLQKENIIDESGMPKERFSAEFPKEGPSILRIQQVVRGDSAAYFCASSPRGSHNEQFFGPGTRLTVL.

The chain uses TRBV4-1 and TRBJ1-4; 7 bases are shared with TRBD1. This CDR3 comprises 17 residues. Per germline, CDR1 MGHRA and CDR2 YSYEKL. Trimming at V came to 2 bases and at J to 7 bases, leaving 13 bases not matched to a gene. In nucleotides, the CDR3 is TGCGCCAGCAGCCAACTAAGGGACAGTCGGAGGGGTGAAAAACTGTTTTTT. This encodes CASSQLRDSRRGEKLFF.

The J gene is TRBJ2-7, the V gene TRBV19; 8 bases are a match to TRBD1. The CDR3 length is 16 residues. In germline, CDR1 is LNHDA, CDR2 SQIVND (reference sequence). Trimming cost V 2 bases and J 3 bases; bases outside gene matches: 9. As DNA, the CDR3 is TGTGCCAGTAGTATAAGTCCAGGGGGCGTCATCTACGAGCAGTACTTC. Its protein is CASSISPGGVIYEQYF.

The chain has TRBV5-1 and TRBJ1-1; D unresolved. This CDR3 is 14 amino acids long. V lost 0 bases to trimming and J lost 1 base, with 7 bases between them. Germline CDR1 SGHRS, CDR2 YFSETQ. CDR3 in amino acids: CASSLGHQNTEAFF. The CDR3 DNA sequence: TGCGCCAGCAGCTTGGGTCATCAGAACACTGAAGCTTTCTTT. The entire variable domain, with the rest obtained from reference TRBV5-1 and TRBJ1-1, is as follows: KAGVTQTPRYLIKTRGQQVTLSCSPISGHRSVSWYQQTPGQGLQFLFEYFSETQRNKGNFPGRFSGRQFSNSRSEMNVSTLELGDSALYLCASSLGHQNTEAFFGQGTRLTVV.

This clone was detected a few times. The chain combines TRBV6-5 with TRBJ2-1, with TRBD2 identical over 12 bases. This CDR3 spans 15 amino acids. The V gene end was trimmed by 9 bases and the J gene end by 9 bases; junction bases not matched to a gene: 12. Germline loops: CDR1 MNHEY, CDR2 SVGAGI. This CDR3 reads CARVSQTSGGSEQFF. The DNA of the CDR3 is TGTGCCAGAGTTTCCCAGACTAGCGGGGGTAGTGAGCAGTTCTTC.

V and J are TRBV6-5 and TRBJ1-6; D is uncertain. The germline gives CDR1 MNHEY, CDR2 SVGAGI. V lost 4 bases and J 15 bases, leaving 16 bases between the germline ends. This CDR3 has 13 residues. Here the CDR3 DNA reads TGTGCCAGCAGTTCTTCCCCCCGGGTACACCTCCACTTT. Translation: CASSSSPRVHLHF.

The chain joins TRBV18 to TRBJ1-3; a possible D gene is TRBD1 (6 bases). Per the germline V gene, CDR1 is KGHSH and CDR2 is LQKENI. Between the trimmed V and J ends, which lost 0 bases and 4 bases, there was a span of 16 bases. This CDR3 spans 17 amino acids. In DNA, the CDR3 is TGTGCCAGCTCACCACCAGACAGGAACCTCTACGGAAACACCATATATTTT. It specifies CASSPPDRNLYGNTIYF.

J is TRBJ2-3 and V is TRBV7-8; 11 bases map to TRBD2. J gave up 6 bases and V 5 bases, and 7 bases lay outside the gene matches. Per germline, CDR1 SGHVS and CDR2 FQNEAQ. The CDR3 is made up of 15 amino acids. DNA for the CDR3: TGTGCCAGCAGCATTAGCGGGGGGGCCTGGGATACGCAGTATTTT. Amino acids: CASSISGGAWDTQYF.

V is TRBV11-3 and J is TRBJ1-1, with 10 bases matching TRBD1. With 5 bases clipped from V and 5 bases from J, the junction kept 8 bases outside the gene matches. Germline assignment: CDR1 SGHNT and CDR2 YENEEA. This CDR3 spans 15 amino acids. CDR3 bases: TGTGCCAGCAGCACACCGGGACAGGGGTGGACTGAAGCTTTCTTT. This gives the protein CASSTPGQGWTEAFF.

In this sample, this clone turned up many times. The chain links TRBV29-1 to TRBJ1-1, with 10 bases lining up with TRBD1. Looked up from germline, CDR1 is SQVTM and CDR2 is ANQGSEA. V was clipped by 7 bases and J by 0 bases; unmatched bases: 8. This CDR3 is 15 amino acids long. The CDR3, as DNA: TGCAGCGCTCGGACAGGGACAGGGGTGAACACTGAAGCTTTCTTT. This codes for CSARTGTGVNTEAFF.

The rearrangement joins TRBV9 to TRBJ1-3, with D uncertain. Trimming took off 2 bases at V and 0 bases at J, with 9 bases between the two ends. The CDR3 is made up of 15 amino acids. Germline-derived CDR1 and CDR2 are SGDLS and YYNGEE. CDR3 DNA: TGTGCCAGCAGCGTTGGCGGAGGCTCTGGAAACACCATATATTTT. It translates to CASSVGGGSGNTIYF. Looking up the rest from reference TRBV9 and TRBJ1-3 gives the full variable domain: DSGVTQTPKHLITATGQRVTLRCSPRSGDLSVYWYQQSLDQGLQFLIQYYNGEERAKGNILERFSAQQFPDLHSELNLSSLELGDSALYFCASSVGGGSGNTIYFGEGSWLTVV.

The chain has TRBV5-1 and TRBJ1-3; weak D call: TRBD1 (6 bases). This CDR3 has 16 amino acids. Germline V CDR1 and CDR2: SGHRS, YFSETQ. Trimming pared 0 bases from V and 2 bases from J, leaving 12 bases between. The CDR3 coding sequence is TGCGCCAGCAGCTTGGGTGCCAGGGGTGCTGGAAACACCATATATTTT. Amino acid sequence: CASSLGARGAGNTIYF.

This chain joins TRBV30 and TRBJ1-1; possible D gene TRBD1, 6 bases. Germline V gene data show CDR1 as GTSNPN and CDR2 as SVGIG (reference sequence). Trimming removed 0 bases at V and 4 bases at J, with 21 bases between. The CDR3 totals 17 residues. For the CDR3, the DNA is TGTGCCTGGAGTGTACAAAACCGACCGGACAGAGGCACTGAAGCTTTCTTT. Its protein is CAWSVQNRPDRGTEAFF.

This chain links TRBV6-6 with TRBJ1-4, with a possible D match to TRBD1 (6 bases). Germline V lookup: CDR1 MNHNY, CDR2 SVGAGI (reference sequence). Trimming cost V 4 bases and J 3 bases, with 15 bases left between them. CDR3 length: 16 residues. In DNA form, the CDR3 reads TGTGCCAGCAGTTTCCCCCTAGGGGGATCTAATGAAAAACTGTTTTTT. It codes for CASSFPLGGSNEKLFF.

The CDR3 coding sequence is TGTGCCAGCAGCTTAGATCGAGGTTCGCTGACCCAGTACTTC. Translation: CASSLDRGSLTQYF. V is TRBV11-2 and J is TRBJ2-5, with D hard to call. Germline assignment: CDR1 SGHAT and CDR2 FQNNGV. V lost 0 bases and J lost 7, with 12 bases in between. This CDR3 contains 14 residues.

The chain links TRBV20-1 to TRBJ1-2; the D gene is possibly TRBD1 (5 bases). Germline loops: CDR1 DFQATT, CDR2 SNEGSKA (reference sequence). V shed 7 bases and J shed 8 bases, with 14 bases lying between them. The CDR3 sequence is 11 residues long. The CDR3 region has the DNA TGCAGTGGCGGGGCAGGAGGCGGCTACACCTTC. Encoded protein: CSGGAGGGYTF.

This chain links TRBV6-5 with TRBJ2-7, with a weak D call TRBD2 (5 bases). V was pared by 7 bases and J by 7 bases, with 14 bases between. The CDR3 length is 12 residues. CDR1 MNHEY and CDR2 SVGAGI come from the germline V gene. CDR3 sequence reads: CASTEGGEEQYF. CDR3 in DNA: TGTGCCAGCACCGAGGGTGGGGAAGAGCAGTACTTC.

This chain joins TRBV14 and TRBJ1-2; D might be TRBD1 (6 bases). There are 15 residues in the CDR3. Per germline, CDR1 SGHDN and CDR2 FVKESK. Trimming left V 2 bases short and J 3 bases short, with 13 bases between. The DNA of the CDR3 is TGTGCCAGCAGCCAATCAGGGGCGCCGGACTATGGCTACACCTTC. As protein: CASSQSGAPDYGYTF.

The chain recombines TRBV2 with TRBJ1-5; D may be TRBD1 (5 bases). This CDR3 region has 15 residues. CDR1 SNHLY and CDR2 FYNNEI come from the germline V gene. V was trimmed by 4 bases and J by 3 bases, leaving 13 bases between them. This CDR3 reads CASSALRQSNQPQHF. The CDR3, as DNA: TGTGCCAGCAGTGCTTTAAGACAGTCCAATCAGCCCCAGCATTTT.

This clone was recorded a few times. CDR3 residues: CASSTTGTSGEQYF. The CDR3 nucleotides are TGTGCCAGTAGTACAACCGGGACTAGCGGCGAGCAGTACTTC. V usage is TRBV19 and J usage is TRBJ2-7; 11 bases agree with TRBD2. The length of the CDR3 is 14 residues. The germline V gene has CDR1 LNHDA and CDR2 SQIVND (reference sequence). The V gene end was trimmed by 4 bases and the J gene end by 6 bases; junction bases not matched to a gene: 5.

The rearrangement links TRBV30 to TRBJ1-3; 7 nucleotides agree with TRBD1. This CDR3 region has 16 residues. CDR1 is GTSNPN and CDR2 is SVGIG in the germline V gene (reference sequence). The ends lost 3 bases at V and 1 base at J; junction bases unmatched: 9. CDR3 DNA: TGTGCCTGGAGACTACAGGGGTCCTTTTCTGGAAACACCATATATTTT. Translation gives CAWRLQGSFSGNTIYF. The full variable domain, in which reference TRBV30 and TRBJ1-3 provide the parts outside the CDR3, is SQTIHQWPATLVQPVGSPLSLECTVEGTSNPNLYWYRQAAGRGLQLLFYSVGIGQISSEVPQNLSASRPQDRQFILSSKKLLLSDSGFYLCAWRLQGSFSGNTIYFGEGSWLTVV.